The source of this T cell receptor (beta chain) is a study of T cells in tuberculosis. Across the study: T cells were selected with CD1B tetramers loaded with glucose monomycolate. IGRA-negative adolescents, IGRA-positive adolescents with latent tuberculosis and adults with active tuberculosis formed this South African cohort.

The J segment lost 3 bases and the V segment lost 4 bases, leaving 8 bases of the junction unmatched. Germline loops: CDR1 SGHRS, CDR2 YFSETQ. CDR3 length: 16 residues. This clone has just one count. TCRdb's table, derived via immunoSEQ multiplex PCR, lists solely in-frame clones and lacks some. Of 25,000 to 30,000 clones in the sample, over 90% were seen once. Adolescents were screened for latent TB by skin test and IGRA. Sequencing was done on a sample of PBMCs. The clonotype was recovered from a donor aged 10-35 years with latent tuberculosis or without tuberculosis infection. The chain links TRBV5-1 to TRBJ2-3; the match to TRBD2 covers 10 bases. CDR3 sequence (DNA): TGCGCCAGCAGCGAGGGTCTAGCGGGGGAAACAGATACGCAGTATTTT. It specifies CASSEGLAGETDTQYF.